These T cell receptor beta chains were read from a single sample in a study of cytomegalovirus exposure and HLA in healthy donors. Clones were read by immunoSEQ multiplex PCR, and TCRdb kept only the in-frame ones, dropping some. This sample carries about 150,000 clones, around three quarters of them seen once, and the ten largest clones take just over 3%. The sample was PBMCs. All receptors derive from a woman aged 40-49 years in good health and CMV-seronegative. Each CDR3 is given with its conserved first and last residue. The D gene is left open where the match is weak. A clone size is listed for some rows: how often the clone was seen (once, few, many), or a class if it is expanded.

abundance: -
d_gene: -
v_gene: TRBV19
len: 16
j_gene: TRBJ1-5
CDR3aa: CASSIDGDYGNQPQHF
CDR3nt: TGTGCCAGTAGTATAGACGGGGATTATGGCAATCAGCCCCAGCATTTT

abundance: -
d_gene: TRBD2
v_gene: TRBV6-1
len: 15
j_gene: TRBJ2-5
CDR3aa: CASSPGLAVPKTQYF
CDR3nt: TGTGCCAGCAGCCCGGGACTAGCGGTCCCGAAGACCCAGTACTTC

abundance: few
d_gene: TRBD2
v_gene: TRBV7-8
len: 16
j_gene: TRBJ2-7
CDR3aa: CASSSPGLAQSYEQYF
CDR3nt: TGTGCCAGCAGCTCGCCGGGACTAGCACAATCCTACGAGCAGTACTTC

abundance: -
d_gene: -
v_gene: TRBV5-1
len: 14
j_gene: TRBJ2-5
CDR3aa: CASSLQSGQETQYF
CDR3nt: TGCGCCAGCAGCTTGCAGAGCGGCCAAGAGACCCAGTACTTC

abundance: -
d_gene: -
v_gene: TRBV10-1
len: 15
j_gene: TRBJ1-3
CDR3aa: CASNRVFRDGNTIYF
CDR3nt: TGCGCCAGCAACCGGGTGTTTCGGGATGGAAACACCATATATTTT

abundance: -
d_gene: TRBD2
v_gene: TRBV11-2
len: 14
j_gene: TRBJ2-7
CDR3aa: CASSLVAGGYEQYF
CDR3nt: TGTGCCAGCAGCTTAGTGGCGGGGGGTTACGAGCAGTACTTC

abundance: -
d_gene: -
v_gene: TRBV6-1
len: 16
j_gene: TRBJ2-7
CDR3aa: CASSEAGTGRDHEQYF
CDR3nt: TGTGCCAGCAGTGAAGCCGGAACAGGGAGAGACCACGAGCAGTACTTC

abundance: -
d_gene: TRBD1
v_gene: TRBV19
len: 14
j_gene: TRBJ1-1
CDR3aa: CASNDRGANTEAFF
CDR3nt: TGTGCCAGTAACGACAGGGGCGCGAACACTGAAGCTTTCTTT

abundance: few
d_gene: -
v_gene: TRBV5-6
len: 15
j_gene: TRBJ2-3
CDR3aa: CASSLFGGTTDTQYF
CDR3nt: TGTGCCAGCAGCTTGTTCGGCGGGACCACAGATACGCAGTATTTT

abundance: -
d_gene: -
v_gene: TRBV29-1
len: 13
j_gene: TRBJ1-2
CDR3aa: CSFGGIGVGGYTF
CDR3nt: TGCAGCTTCGGAGGGATTGGGGTGGGTGGCTACACCTTC

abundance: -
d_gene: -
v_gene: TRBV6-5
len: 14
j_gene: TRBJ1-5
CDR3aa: CASRRTRANQPQHF
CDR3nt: TGTGCCAGCAGAAGGACAAGGGCCAATCAGCCCCAGCATTTT

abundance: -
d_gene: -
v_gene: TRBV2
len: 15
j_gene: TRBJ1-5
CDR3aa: CASSEIGRSNQPQHF
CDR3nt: TGTGCCAGCAGTGAAATTGGTAGAAGCAATCAGCCCCAGCATTTT

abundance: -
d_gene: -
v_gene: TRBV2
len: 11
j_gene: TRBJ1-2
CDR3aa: CASSSGYGYTF
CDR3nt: TGTGCCAGCAGTTCGGGGTATGGCTACACCTTC

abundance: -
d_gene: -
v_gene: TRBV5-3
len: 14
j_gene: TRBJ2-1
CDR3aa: CARSSLAQDNEQFF
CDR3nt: TGTGCCAGAAGCTCGCTAGCGCAAGACAATGAGCAGTTCTTC

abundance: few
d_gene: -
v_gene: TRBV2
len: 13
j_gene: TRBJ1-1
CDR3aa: CASSERGGTEAFF
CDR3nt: TGTGCCAGCAGTGAACGGGGGGGTACTGAAGCTTTCTTT

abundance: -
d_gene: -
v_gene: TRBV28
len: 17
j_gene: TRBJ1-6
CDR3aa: CASSLSQALVVNSPLHF
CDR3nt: TGTGCCAGCAGTTTGTCGCAGGCTTTAGTGGTTAATTCACCCCTCCACTTT

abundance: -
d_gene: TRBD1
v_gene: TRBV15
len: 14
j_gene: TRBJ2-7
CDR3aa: CATSRDRGNYEQYF
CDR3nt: TGTGCCACCAGCAGGGACAGGGGAAATTACGAGCAGTACTTC

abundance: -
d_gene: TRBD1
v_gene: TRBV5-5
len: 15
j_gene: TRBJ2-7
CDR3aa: CASSLAVDRVYEQYF
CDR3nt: TGTGCCAGCAGCTTGGCGGTAGACAGGGTCTACGAGCAGTACTTC

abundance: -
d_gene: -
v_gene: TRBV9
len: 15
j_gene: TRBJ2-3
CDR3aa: CASSVDRGATDTQYF
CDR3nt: TGTGCCAGCAGCGTAGACCGGGGGGCCACAGATACGCAGTATTTT

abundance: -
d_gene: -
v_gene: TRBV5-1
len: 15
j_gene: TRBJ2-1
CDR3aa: CASSLVPKSYNEQFF
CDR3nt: TGCGCCAGCAGCTTGGTCCCCAAATCATACAATGAGCAGTTCTTC

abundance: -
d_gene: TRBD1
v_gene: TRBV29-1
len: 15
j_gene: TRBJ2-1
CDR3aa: CSAPSRGQGRDEQFF
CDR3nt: TGCAGCGCCCCCTCGCGGGGACAGGGGAGAGATGAGCAGTTCTTC

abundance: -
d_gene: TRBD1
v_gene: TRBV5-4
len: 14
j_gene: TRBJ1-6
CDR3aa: CASSPGQGNSPLHF
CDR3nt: TGTGCCAGCAGCCCCGGACAGGGGAATTCACCCCTCCACTTT

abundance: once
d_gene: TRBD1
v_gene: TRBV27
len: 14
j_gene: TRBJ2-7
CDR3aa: CASSLRQGFIEQYF
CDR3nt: TGTGCCAGCAGTTTACGACAGGGTTTCATCGAGCAGTACTTC

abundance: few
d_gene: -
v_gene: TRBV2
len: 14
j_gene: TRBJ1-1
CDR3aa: CASRRRDSGTEAFF
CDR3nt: TGTGCCAGCAGGCGTCGGGATTCCGGGACTGAAGCTTTCTTT

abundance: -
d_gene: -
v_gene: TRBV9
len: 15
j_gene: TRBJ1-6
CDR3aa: CASSVGPISTQRLHF
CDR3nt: TGTGCCAGCAGTGTCGGGCCCATCAGTACTCAGCGGCTCCACTTT

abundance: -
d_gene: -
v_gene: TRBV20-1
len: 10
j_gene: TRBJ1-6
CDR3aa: CSASSSPLHF
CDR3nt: TGCAGTGCTAGTAGCTCACCCCTCCACTTT

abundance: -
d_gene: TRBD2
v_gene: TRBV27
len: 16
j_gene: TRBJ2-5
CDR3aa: CASRTSGGPFRETQYF
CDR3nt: TGTGCCAGCAGAACTAGCGGGGGGCCGTTCCGGGAGACCCAGTACTTC

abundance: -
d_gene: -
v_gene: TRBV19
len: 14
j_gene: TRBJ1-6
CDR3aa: CASSPTDWSSPLHF
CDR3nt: TGTGCCAGTAGCCCCACGGACTGGAGTTCACCCCTCCACTTT

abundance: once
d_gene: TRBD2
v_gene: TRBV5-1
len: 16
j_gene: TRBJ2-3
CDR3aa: CASTVLAGARGDTQYF
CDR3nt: TGCGCCAGCACGGTCTTAGCGGGGGCCAGGGGAGATACGCAGTATTTT

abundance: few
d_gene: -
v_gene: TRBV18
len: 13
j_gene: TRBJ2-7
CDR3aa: CASSPPAVYEQYF
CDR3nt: TGTGCCAGCTCACCACCGGCAGTCTACGAGCAGTACTTC

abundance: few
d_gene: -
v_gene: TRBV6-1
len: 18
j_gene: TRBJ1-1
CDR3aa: CASSEERGGGGGNTEAFF
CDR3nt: TGTGCCAGCAGTGAAGAGAGAGGAGGGGGGGGAGGGAACACTGAAGCTTTCTTT

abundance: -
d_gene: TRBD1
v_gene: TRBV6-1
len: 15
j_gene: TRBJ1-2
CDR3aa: CASQYAGTGTGGYTF
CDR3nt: TGTGCCAGTCAGTATGCCGGGACAGGGACGGGTGGCTACACCTTC

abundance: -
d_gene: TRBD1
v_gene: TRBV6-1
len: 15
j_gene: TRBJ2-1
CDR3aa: CASSFRQGAYNEQFF
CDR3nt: TGTGCCAGCAGTTTCCGACAGGGGGCATACAATGAGCAGTTCTTC

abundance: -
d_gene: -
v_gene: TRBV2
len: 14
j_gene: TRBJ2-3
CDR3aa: CASGGPVRTDTQYF
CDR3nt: TGTGCCAGCGGGGGCCCGGTACGCACAGATACGCAGTATTTT

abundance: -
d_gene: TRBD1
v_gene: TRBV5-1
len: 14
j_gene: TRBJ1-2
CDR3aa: CASSVYGTGVGYTF
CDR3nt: TGCGCCAGCAGCGTTTACGGGACAGGGGTGGGCTACACCTTC

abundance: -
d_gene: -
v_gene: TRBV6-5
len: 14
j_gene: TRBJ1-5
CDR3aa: CASSYSRAHGEQHF
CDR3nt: TGTGCCAGCAGTTACTCCAGGGCCCACGGAGAGCAGCATTTT

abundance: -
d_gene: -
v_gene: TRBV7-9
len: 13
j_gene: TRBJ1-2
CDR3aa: CASSSQGYYGYTF
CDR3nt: TGTGCCAGCAGCTCACAGGGTTACTATGGCTACACCTTC

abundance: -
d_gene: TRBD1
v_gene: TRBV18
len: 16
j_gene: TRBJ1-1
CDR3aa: CASSPRKDRANTEAFF
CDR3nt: TGTGCCAGCTCACCACGAAAAGACAGGGCGAACACTGAAGCTTTCTTT

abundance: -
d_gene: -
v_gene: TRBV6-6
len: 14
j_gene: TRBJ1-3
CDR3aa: CASSKQAPGSTIYF
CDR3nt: TGTGCCAGCAGCAAACAGGCCCCTGGAAGCACCATATATTTT

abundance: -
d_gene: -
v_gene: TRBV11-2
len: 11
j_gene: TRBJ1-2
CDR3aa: CASSFRSGYTF
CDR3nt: TGTGCCAGCAGCTTTCGTTCTGGCTACACCTTC

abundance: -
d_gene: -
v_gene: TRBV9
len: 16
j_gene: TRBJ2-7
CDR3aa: CASSVSRGEGTYEQYF
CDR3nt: TGTGCCAGCAGCGTATCAAGGGGGGAGGGCACCTACGAGCAGTACTTC